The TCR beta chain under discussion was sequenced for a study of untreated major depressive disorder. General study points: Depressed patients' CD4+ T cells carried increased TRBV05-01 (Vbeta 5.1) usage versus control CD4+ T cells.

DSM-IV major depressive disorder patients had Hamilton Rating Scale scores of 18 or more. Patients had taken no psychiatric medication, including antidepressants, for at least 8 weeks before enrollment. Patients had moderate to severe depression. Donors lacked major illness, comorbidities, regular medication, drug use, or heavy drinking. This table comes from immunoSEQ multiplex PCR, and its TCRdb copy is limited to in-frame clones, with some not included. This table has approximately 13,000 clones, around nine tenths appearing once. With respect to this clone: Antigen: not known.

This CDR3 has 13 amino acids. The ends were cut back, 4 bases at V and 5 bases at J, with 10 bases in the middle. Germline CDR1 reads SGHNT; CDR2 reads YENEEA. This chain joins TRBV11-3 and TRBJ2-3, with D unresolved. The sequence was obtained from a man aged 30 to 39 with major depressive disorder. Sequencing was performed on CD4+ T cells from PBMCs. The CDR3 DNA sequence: TGTGCCAGCAGCTCCCACTCAATAGATACGCAGTATTTT. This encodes CASSSHSIDTQYF.